The 30 T cell receptor beta chains listed next were all sequenced from one sample in a study of patients and donors after allogeneic stem cell transplantation. TCRdb used MiXCR to reprocess the RT-PCR reads, holding one entry per CDR3 protein. The profile shows about 87,000 distinct CDR3 sequences, approximately 5.2% of them singletons. Material: blood, either unsorted or a sorted T cell fraction (not recorded which). The receptor set was obtained from a human donor who was either an allogeneic HSCT recipient or a stem cell or donor lymphocyte infusion donor (not recorded which). It is not recorded whose cells these are; they may come from a transplant donor.

This clonotype was counted ten times or more. This chain links TRBV20-1 with TRBJ1-2; 7 bases agree with TRBD1. Germline values: CDR1 DFQATT, CDR2 SNEGSKA (reference sequence). Trimming took 0 bases from V and 1 from J; bases not matched to a gene: 8. The CDR3 has 16 residues. CDR3 residues: CSARDFNRGINYGYTF. In DNA form, the CDR3 reads TGCAGTGCTAGAGATTTCAACAGGGGTATTAACTATGGCTACACCTTC.

This clonotype was counted many times. This sequence joins TRBV20-1 and TRBJ1-2; the D gene is possibly TRBD1 (6 bases). Trimming removed 4 bases from V and 2 bases from J, with 8 bases in between. Germline lookup yields CDR1 DFQATT and CDR2 SNEGSKA (reference sequence). CDR3 length: 12 amino acids. CDR3 DNA sequence: TGCAGTGCTATCACAGGGAACTATGGCTACACCTTC. Translated: CSAITGNYGYTF.

In this sample, this clonotype turned up many times. The V gene is TRBV7-3, the J gene TRBJ2-5; 11 positions match TRBD2. The ends lost 5 bases at V and 5 bases at J; junction bases unmatched: 4. Germline CDR1 SGHTA, CDR2 FQGTGA. CDR3 length equals 14 residues. CDR3: CASSPSGRRETQYF. The CDR3 DNA follows: TGTGCCAGCAGCCCTAGCGGGAGGAGGGAGACCCAGTACTTC.

The chain has TRBV4-1 and TRBJ1-5, with D maybe TRBD1 (5 bases). The germline gives CDR1 MGHRA, CDR2 YSYEKL. V gave up 0 bases and J gave up 6 bases, with 15 bases separating them. CDR3 length equals 16 residues. CDR3 amino acids: CASSQEGRAGTQPQHF. The CDR3 bases are TGCGCCAGCAGCCAAGAAGGCAGGGCTGGGACTCAGCCCCAGCATTTT.

This chain uses TRBV7-9 with TRBJ1-1; possible D gene TRBD1, 5 bases. This CDR3 spans 14 amino acids. The germline gives CDR1 SEHNR, CDR2 FQNEAQ (reference sequence). Trimming cost V 1 base and J 2 bases, with 8 bases left between them. The DNA of the CDR3 is TGTGCCAGCAGCTTAGGTGGACATAACACTGAAGCTTTCTTT. Its translation is CASSLGGHNTEAFF.

The rearrangement links TRBV30 to TRBJ2-5; 7 bases match TRBD2. The CDR3 runs 14 residues. The trim removed 4 bases at V and 9 bases at J, leaving 14 bases unmatched. CDR1 is GTSNPN and CDR2 is SVGIG in the germline V gene (reference sequence). CDR3 amino acids: CAWKTGGPWGAQYF. Written as DNA, the CDR3 is TGTGCCTGGAAGACGGGAGGCCCTTGGGGGGCCCAGTACTTC.

Many counts were recorded for this clonotype. This chain connects TRBV20-1 to TRBJ2-5; TRBD2 aligns across 9 bases. V shed 1 base and J 7 bases; nucleotides not matched to a gene: 13. Germline CDR1 reads DFQATT; CDR2 reads SNEGSKA (reference sequence). The CDR3 runs 16 residues. Written as DNA, the CDR3 is TGCAGTGCTAGAGGACTCCTGAGACTAGCGGCCGGGACCCAGTACTTC. Its protein product is CSARGLLRLAAGTQYF.

Concerning this clonotype: Possible read error: a much larger clone is one base away. The J gene is TRBJ1-5, the V gene TRBV3-1, with a weak D call TRBD1 (6 bases). There are 14 residues in the CDR3. V shed 0 bases and J shed 9 bases, with 12 bases lying between them. Germline V gene lookup returns CDR1 LGHDT and CDR2 YNNKEL (reference sequence). The CDR3 sequence: CASSQEAQGTPQHF. The CDR3, as DNA: TGTGCCAGCAGCCAAGAGGCCCAGGGGACGCCCCAGCATTTT.

Ten or more counts support this clonotype. This chain connects TRBV20-1 to TRBJ1-4, with 10 bases matching TRBD1. The CDR3 consists of 13 residues. In germline, CDR1 is DFQATT, CDR2 SNEGSKA (reference sequence). V shed 5 bases, J shed 5 bases, and the junction held 2 bases outside the gene matches. This chain's CDR3 is CSAPDRGNEKLFF. The CDR3 DNA follows: TGCAGTGCTCCGGACAGGGGGAATGAAAAACTGTTTTTT.

Turning to this clonotype: Germline and junction disagree at one end, which may indicate a read error. This chain uses TRBV11-2 with TRBJ1-1; D not certain. The CDR3 contains 12 residues. From germline, CDR1 is SGHAT and CDR2 FQNNGV. CDR3 bases: TGTGCCAGCAGCTTAGATTTGGCCTTGGAAGCTTTT. Residues: CASSLDLALEAF.

This clonotype was counted many times. V usage is TRBV5-6 and J usage is TRBJ2-5, with a weak D call TRBD2 (5 bases). The CDR3 is 14 residues long. Germline assignment: CDR1 SGHDT and CDR2 YYEEEE. V gave up 0 bases and J gave up 4 bases, with 10 bases separating them. As DNA, the CDR3 is TGTGCCAGCAGCTTGGTAGCGCGAAGAGAGACCCAGTACTTC. Amino acids: CASSLVARRETQYF.

This clonotype came up many times. V gene TRBV2 combines with J gene TRBJ1-5; tentative D call: TRBD1 (5 bases). CDR1 is SNHLY and CDR2 is FYNNEI in the germline V gene. This CDR3 comprises 13 residues. V was cut by 5 bases and J by 5 bases, with 10 bases left in between. The CDR3 DNA follows: TGTGCCAGCAGTCGGGACGGATATCAGCCCCAGCATTTT. Translating gives CASSRDGYQPQHF.

This clonotype was recorded at least ten times. The chain combines TRBV3-1 with TRBJ1-5; D may be TRBD1 (6 bases). This CDR3 contains 14 residues. The ends were cut back, 3 bases at V and 1 base at J, with 7 bases in the middle. Germline CDR1 is LGHDT and CDR2 is YNNKEL (reference sequence). The CDR3, as DNA: TGTGCCAGCAGCCATACAGGGAGCAATCAGCCCCAGCATTTT. Translated, it gives CASSHTGSNQPQHF.

This clonotype was detected many times. This chain connects TRBV27 to TRBJ1-4, with D hard to call. Between the trimmed V and J ends, which lost 6 bases and 4 bases, there was a span of 15 bases. CDR3 length: 15 residues. Germline V gene sequence: CDR1 MNHEY, CDR2 SMNVEV (reference sequence). The CDR3, as DNA: TGTGCCAGCAGCGAAAAGGGAGTCAATAATGAAAAACTGTTTTTT. Translation gives CASSEKGVNNEKLFF. The full variable domain, in which reference TRBV27 and TRBJ1-4 provide the parts outside the CDR3, is EAQVTQNPRYLITVTGKKLTVTCSQNMNHEYMSWYRQDPGLGLRQIYYSMNVEVTDKGDVPEGYKVSRKEKRNFPLILESPSPNQTSLYFCASSEKGVNNEKLFFGSGTQLSVL.

The sample holds many counts of this clonotype. The V gene is TRBV7-9, the J gene TRBJ2-3; D is possibly TRBD2 (6 bases). Looked up from germline, CDR1 is SEHNR and CDR2 is FQNEAQ (reference sequence). The CDR3 has 13 residues. DNA for the CDR3: TGTGTGCCTGGAGGGATTAGCACAGATACGCAGTATTTT. Encoded protein: CVPGGISTDTQYF.

This clonotype was seen at least ten times. The V call is TRBV30, the J call TRBJ2-7, with no clear D. Trimming removed 0 bases at V and 3 bases at J, with 12 bases between. This CDR3 contains 14 residues. Germline-derived CDR1 and CDR2 are GTSNPN and SVGIG (reference sequence). For the CDR3, the DNA is TGTGCCTGGAGTGTGGGCAGTGGTGTCTACGAGCAGTACTTC. Protein product: CAWSVGSGVYEQYF. Looking up the rest from reference TRBV30 and TRBJ2-7 gives the full variable domain: SQTIHQWPATLVQPVGSPLSLECTVEGTSNPNLYWYRQAAGRGLQLLFYSVGIGQISSEVPQNLSASRPQDRQFILSSKKLLLSDSGFYLCAWSVGSGVYEQYFGPGTRLTVT.

Many counts were recorded for this clonotype. The chain recombines TRBV6-5 with TRBJ2-1, with 9 bases identical to TRBD2. Germline V gene sequence: CDR1 MNHEY, CDR2 SVGAGI. The trim removed 4 bases at V and 6 bases at J, leaving 10 bases unmatched. CDR3 length equals 16 residues. Here the CDR3 DNA reads TGTGCCAGCAGTTCGCCAGGCGGGGGGGCGGGCAATGAGCAGTTCTTC. Translating gives CASSSPGGGAGNEQFF.

This clonotype was seen ten or more times. The chain links TRBV28 to TRBJ2-4; D not resolved. Germline CDR1 is MDHEN and CDR2 is SYDVKM. Trimming pared 1 base from V and 6 bases from J, leaving 4 bases between. This CDR3 comprises 12 residues. CDR3 nucleotide sequence: TGTGCCAGCAGTTTATTTGCAAACATTCAGTACTTC. As protein: CASSLFANIQYF.

The sample holds many counts of this clonotype. The V gene is TRBV5-6, the J gene TRBJ1-2; D might be TRBD1 (5 bases). The CDR3 consists of 13 residues. Germline V gene lookup returns CDR1 SGHDT and CDR2 YYEEEE. V lost 4 bases and J 8 bases, leaving 15 bases between the germline ends. DNA of the CDR3: TGTGCCAGCAGCAGAAGGGACGGCCCAGGCTACACCTTC. It codes for CASSRRDGPGYTF.

Points on this clonotype: A much more abundant neighbour one base away suggests this may be a read error. The CDR3 does not end in the conserved phenylalanine or tryptophan, so this is likely a read error. The rearrangement links TRBV18 to TRBJ2-7, with a possible D match to TRBD2 (6 bases). Trimming took off 6 bases at V and 6 bases at J, with 15 bases between the two ends. CDR1 is KGHSH and CDR2 is LQKENI in the germline V gene. This CDR3 is 13 amino acids long. CDR3 sequence: CASSLFTSIEQYL. DNA for the CDR3: TGTGCCAGCTCCTTGTTCACTAGCATCGAGCAGTACTTA.

This clonotype was counted at least ten times. This chain joins TRBV2 and TRBJ2-3, with 9 bases lining up with TRBD2. CDR3 size: 15 residues. CDR1 SNHLY and CDR2 FYNNEI come from the germline V gene. V gave up 6 bases and J gave up 0 bases; unmatched junction bases: 4. As DNA, the CDR3 is TGTGCCAGCAGCCTGGGACTAGCAAGCACAGATACGCAGTATTTT. This encodes CASSLGLASTDTQYF.

The sample holds many counts of this clonotype. This chain connects TRBV7-9 to TRBJ1-3; D remains ambiguous. The CDR3 sequence is 15 residues long. Germline V gene data show CDR1 as SEHNR and CDR2 as FQNEAQ (reference sequence). Between the trimmed V and J ends, which lost 5 bases and 0 bases, there was a span of 11 bases. CDR3 amino acids: CASSPDGYSGNTIYF. The CDR3 region has the DNA TGTGCCAGCAGCCCCGACGGGTACTCTGGAAACACCATATATTTT.

The chain links TRBV11-2 to TRBJ2-7; 7 bases line up with TRBD1. The CDR3 runs 13 residues. Germline V gene lookup returns CDR1 SGHAT and CDR2 FQNNGV. The trim removed 8 bases at V and 5 bases at J, leaving 9 bases unmatched. The CDR3 is CASVTTGSNEQYF. As DNA, the CDR3 is TGTGCCAGCGTCACGACAGGGTCTAACGAGCAGTACTTC.

This clonotype was seen many times. V usage is TRBV19 and J usage is TRBJ2-3, with D tentatively TRBD2 (5 bases). The V end was cut by 3 bases, the J end by 4 bases, with 8 bases between. From germline, CDR1 is LNHDA and CDR2 SQIVND (reference sequence). This CDR3 has 13 amino acids. The CDR3 loop is CASSISSPDTQYF. The CDR3, as DNA: TGTGCCAGTAGTATTTCTAGCCCAGATACGCAGTATTTT.

This clonotype occurred a few times. The chain employs TRBV19 and TRBJ1-2, with D unclear. There are 15 residues in the CDR3. Germline CDR1 reads LNHDA; CDR2 reads SQIVND (reference sequence). V dropped 2 bases and J dropped 1 base, with 11 bases sitting between them. The CDR3 is CASSIMAVNNYGYTF. For the CDR3, the DNA is TGTGCCAGTAGTATAATGGCGGTGAATAACTATGGCTACACCTTC.

This clonotype was seen a few times. Here the CDR3 DNA reads TGTGCCAGTAGCCCGGGAGGGACGAACACCGGGGAGCTGTTTTTT. This translates into CASSPGGTNTGELFF. V is TRBV19 and J is TRBJ2-2; TRBD2 aligns across 8 bases. With 6 bases clipped from V and 0 bases from J, the junction kept 3 bases outside the gene matches. The CDR3 length is 15 residues. The germline V gene encodes CDR1 LNHDA and CDR2 SQIVND (reference sequence).

This clonotype has a handful of counts. The rearrangement joins TRBV5-1 to TRBJ2-7, with 7 bases lining up with TRBD1. The ends lost 3 bases at V and 8 bases at J; junction bases unmatched: 8. CDR3 length equals 13 residues. The germline CDR1 and CDR2 sequences are SGHRS and YFSETQ. The CDR3 loop reads CASSYDRDGKQYF. The CDR3 DNA reads as TGCGCCAGCAGCTACGACAGGGACGGCAAGCAGTACTTC.

This clonotype was counted ten times or more. The chain is built from TRBV24-1 and TRBJ1-2; 7 nucleotides line up with TRBD1. Germline CDR1 is KGHDR and CDR2 is SFDVKD. The length of the CDR3 is 14 residues. V lost 2 bases, J lost 5 bases, and 4 bases stayed unmatched. CDR3 coding DNA: TGTGCCACCAGTGATTGGACAGGCGAGTATGGCTACACCTTC. This encodes CATSDWTGEYGYTF.

This clonotype came up a few times. J is TRBJ1-1 and V is TRBV2; D gene unclear. CDR1 is SNHLY, CDR2 FYNNEI, per germline. The CDR3 runs 13 residues. The V end lost 7 bases, the J end lost 2 bases, and 11 bases lay between the germline ends. The chain's CDR3 is CASTADINTEAFF. In DNA form, the CDR3 reads TGTGCCAGCACCGCAGATATAAACACTGAAGCTTTCTTT.

Ten or more counts support this clonotype. The chain carries TRBV29-1 and TRBJ1-1; 7 bases match TRBD1. The V segment lost 4 bases and the J segment 8 bases; nucleotides outside the gene matches: 10. CDR1 and CDR2 from the germline V gene are SQVTM and ANQGSEA. The length of the CDR3 is 13 residues. As DNA, the CDR3 is TGCAGCGTTGGTTGGAGGGACAGCACAGAAGCTTTCTTT. This gives the protein CSVGWRDSTEAFF.